A selection of T cell receptor beta chains follows, all from one sample in a study of technical replicates of blood from a few donors. Repertoires were generated with immunoSEQ multiplex PCR, while TCRdb's copy carries only in-frame clones and drops some. The sample consists of approximately 81,000 clones, approximately 94% of them appearing once. The specimen sequenced was T cells isolated from PBMCs. The receptor set was obtained from a human donor in good health. CDR3s leave out the opening cysteine and the closing phenylalanine or tryptophan. The D gene is left open where the match is weak.

. | TRBJ1-1 | TRBV30 | AWSVTRDTEAF
TRBD2 | TRBJ2-2 | TRBV6-5 | ASSPWGLATGELF
. | TRBJ2-5 | TRBV6-6 | AITLGSSKETQY
TRBD1 | TRBJ1-3 | TRBV5-1 | ASTGGQLGNTIY
TRBD2 | TRBJ2-3 | TRBV19 | ASSGRLAGVGDTQY
TRBD1 | TRBJ1-5 | TRBV27 | ASSRQGSSNQPQH
. | TRBJ1-1 | TRBV10-3 | AISDGAGMNTEAF
. | TRBJ2-7 | TRBV5-1 | ASSLSMIGGGDEQY
TRBD2 | TRBJ2-3 | TRBV7-9 | ASSRSGTSGYPSTDTQY
TRBD2 | TRBJ2-1 | TRBV18 | ASSPSGVLYNEQF
. | TRBJ2-7 | TRBV5-1 | ASSLASLYEQY
. | TRBJ2-1 | TRBV29-1 | SVHSVYEQF
TRBD2 | TRBJ2-3 | TRBV5-4 | ASSSGLAADTQY
. | TRBJ2-2 | TRBV19 | ASMGHLNNTGELF
. | TRBJ2-3 | TRBV29-1 | SVEEGARTDTQY
. | TRBJ1-5 | TRBV28 | ASSLFRRREGAQH
TRBD2 | TRBJ2-1 | TRBV6-5 | ASSWGTSASGTEQF
. | TRBJ2-1 | TRBV4-1 | ASSQRGGNEQF
TRBD2 | TRBJ2-2 | TRBV2 | ASRRLAGSGELF
. | TRBJ2-7 | TRBV13 | ASSLGPGSYEQY
. | TRBJ2-6 | TRBV10-3 | AISELDFSFSSGANVLT
. | TRBJ1-1 | TRBV7-2 | ASSFTPVNAGTEAF
. | TRBJ1-2 | TRBV7-2 | ASSLASGDHGYT
TRBD1 | TRBJ2-1 | TRBV7-9 | ASSLATGVNEQF
. | TRBJ2-3 | TRBV28 | ASSALGASAPDTQY
. | TRBJ2-1 | TRBV7-3 | ASSLGRSKAYNEQF
TRBD1 | TRBJ1-3 | TRBV30 | AWSVRRDRSGNTIY
TRBD2 | TRBJ2-5 | TRBV10-3 | AISDLAGEVGTQY
. | TRBJ1-2 | TRBV5-6 | ASTSREVFYGYT